This T cell receptor beta chain is drawn from a study of T cell clonality in common variable immunodeficiency. Study results and caveats: Fewer TCRbeta clones were shared among CVID subjects than controls. Reportedly, TCR beta sequences from common variable immunodeficiency showed fewer deletions and N-nucleotide insertions.

Some clones are missing from TCRdb's copy, which holds only in-frame ones; the method was immunoSEQ multiplex PCR. This sample has 20,000 to 30,000 clones, each found more than once. CVID subjects had received replacement immunoglobulin for at least one year. Donors gave roughly 5 to 8 ml heparinized peripheral whole blood. Trimming at V came to 5 bases and at J to 8 bases, leaving 5 bases not matched to a gene. Germline V gives CDR1 SGHTA, CDR2 FQGNSA. This CDR3 has 13 amino acids. In the case of this clone: Its antigen is unidentified. The read falls 3 residues short of the CDR3 end, and the missing part is taken from the germline J gene.

The sample was peripheral blood mononuclear cells. The sequence was collected from a human donor with common variable immunodeficiency. The V gene is TRBV7-2, the J gene TRBJ2-2; 7 bases map to TRBD2. The CDR3 bases that were read are TGTGCCAGCAGCGCCATTAGCGGGGGGGAG. Residues: CASSAISGGE. The full CDR3 protein reads CASSAISGGELFF. Drawing the rest from reference TRBV7-2 and TRBJ2-2, the complete variable domain is GAGVSQSPSNKVTEKGKDVELRCDPISGHTALYWYRQSLGQGLEFLIYFQGNSAPDKSGLPSDRFSAERTGGSVSTLTIQRTQQEDSAVYLCASSAISGGELFFGEGSRLTVL.